Presented here are 9 T cell receptor beta chains from one specimen sequenced in a study of CD8+ T cells in alopecia areata. Isolated RNA was reverse transcribed into cDNA used as the sequencing template. Assay used: immunoSEQ multiplex PCR; TCRdb lists only in-frame clones, some missing. The sample shows 250,000 or so clones, around two thirds of them seen only once. The material was CD4+ T cells sorted from blood, obtained at week 0. The receptors shown here come from a human donor with alopecia areata.

The chain has TRBV6-5 and TRBJ2-7, with D unresolved. This CDR3 comprises 13 residues. CDR1 is MNHEY and CDR2 is SVGAGI in the germline V gene. The V end was cut by 7 bases, the J end by 1 base, with 11 bases between. The CDR3 DNA follows: TGTGCCAGCAACCCGTTGACGTCCTACGAGCAGTACTTC. Translated: CASNPLTSYEQYF.

This clone has just a few counts. The chain couples TRBV29-1 to TRBJ1-2; D not certain. V was trimmed by 3 bases and J by 8 bases, leaving 10 bases between them. This CDR3 has 11 residues. CDR1 and CDR2 from the germline V gene are SQVTM and ANQGSEA. The CDR3 DNA follows: TGCAGCGTTGACAGTAGCCTCGGCTACACCTTC. Residues: CSVDSSLGYTF.

J is TRBJ2-1 and V is TRBV5-4; 7 positions match TRBD1. The V segment lost 3 bases and the J segment 4 bases; nucleotides outside the gene matches: 1. The CDR3 length is 13 residues. The germline gives CDR1 SGHNT, CDR2 YYREEE (reference sequence). This CDR3 reads CASSSRGYNEQFF. The CDR3 nucleotides are TGTGCCAGCAGCTCCAGGGGGTACAATGAGCAGTTCTTC.

The rearrangement joins TRBV19 to TRBJ2-5; TRBD1 agrees at 9 bases. The germline V gene has CDR1 LNHDA and CDR2 SQIVND (reference sequence). The V gene end was trimmed by 5 bases and the J gene end by 5 bases; junction bases not matched to a gene: 9. The CDR3 sequence is 15 residues long. The CDR3 bases are TGTGCCAGTAGTCCTCGGACAGGGGCGTTGGAGACCCAGTACTTC. Encoded protein: CASSPRTGALETQYF.

The CDR3 DNA reads as TGTGCCACCAGACAAGGACAGTACTATGGCTACACCTTC. Translated, it gives CATRQGQYYGYTF. The chain employs TRBV15 and TRBJ1-2, with TRBD1 as a possible D gene (6 bases). Germline loops: CDR1 LNHNV, CDR2 YYDKDF (reference sequence). The V and J ends lost 6 bases and 3 bases respectively, with 11 bases between them. This CDR3 contains 13 residues.

The gene calls are TRBV11-2 and TRBJ2-3; D possibly uses TRBD1 or TRBD2 (5 bases each). The V end lost 4 bases, the J end lost 0 bases, and 14 bases lay between the germline ends. The CDR3 totals 16 residues. CDR1 and CDR2 from the germline V gene are SGHAT and FQNNGV. The CDR3 sequence: CASSYRDATSTDTQYF. For the CDR3, the DNA is TGTGCCAGCAGCTACCGGGACGCAACTAGCACAGATACGCAGTATTTT.

The rearrangement links TRBV5-4 to TRBJ2-1; D gene uncertain. This CDR3 comprises 14 residues. Per germline, CDR1 SGHNT and CDR2 YYREEE (reference sequence). Trimming removed 2 bases at V and 3 bases at J, with 9 bases between. CDR3 residues: CASSFGRNYNEQFF. The CDR3 coding sequence is TGTGCCAGCAGCTTCGGACGCAACTACAATGAGCAGTTCTTC.

The chain is built from TRBV30 and TRBJ2-5; D uncertain. Germline lookup yields CDR1 GTSNPN and CDR2 SVGIG (reference sequence). The CDR3 sequence is 12 residues long. Trimming shortened V by 0 bases and J by 2 bases, and 4 bases separated the two germline ends. The CDR3 loop is CAWSVFQETQYF. The CDR3 DNA is TGTGCCTGGAGTGTATTTCAAGAGACCCAGTACTTC.

The chain employs TRBV7-2 and TRBJ1-5, with 8 positions matching TRBD1. V lost 5 bases, J lost 3 bases, and 6 bases stayed unmatched. The CDR3 covers 15 residues. CDR1 and CDR2 (germline): SGHTA, FQGNSA. The CDR3 DNA reads TGTGCCAGCAGCCCCACGGGACAGGACAATCAGCCCCAGCATTTT. It translates to CASSPTGQDNQPQHF.